The 11 T cell receptor beta chains given below trace back to one sample, sequenced in a study of cytomegalovirus exposure and HLA in healthy donors. The PCR ran on 60 Vbeta and 13 Jbeta primers. Only in-frame clones appear in the TCRdb table, and some are missing; sequencing was by immunoSEQ multiplex PCR. The sample holds about 150,000 clones. Sequenced input: PBMCs. These receptors all come from a woman in her forties or fifties in good health and CMV-seronegative.

The J gene is TRBJ1-2, the V gene TRBV6-5, with D unclear. Germline lookup yields CDR1 MNHEY and CDR2 SVGAGI. This CDR3 region has 13 residues. The V end lost 3 bases, the J end lost 5 bases, and 10 bases lay between the germline ends. The CDR3 here is CASSYGQIYGYTF. In DNA form, the CDR3 reads TGTGCCAGCAGTTATGGGCAGATATATGGCTACACCTTC.

The rearrangement uses TRBV7-3 and TRBJ2-1; D unclear. CDR1 and CDR2 (germline): SGHTA, FQGTGA. Trimming took off 3 bases at V and 6 bases at J, with 12 bases between the two ends. The CDR3 sequence is 14 residues long. Here the CDR3 reads CASSFAAPSNEQFF. The CDR3 DNA reads as TGTGCCAGCAGCTTCGCGGCTCCATCCAATGAGCAGTTCTTC.

This rearrangement joins TRBV5-4 to TRBJ1-1, with TRBD1 identical over 9 bases. Germline CDR1 SGHNT, CDR2 YYREEE (reference sequence). CDR3 length: 15 amino acids. The V segment lost 3 bases and the J segment 1 base; nucleotides outside the gene matches: 4. This CDR3 reads CASSSGTGRNTEAFF. Written as DNA, the CDR3 is TGTGCCAGCAGCTCTGGGACAGGGAGGAACACTGAAGCTTTCTTT.

The chain joins TRBV5-6 to TRBJ1-2; D might be TRBD1 (6 bases). The length of the CDR3 is 15 residues. Trimming removed 0 bases from V and 5 bases from J, with 14 bases in between. CDR1 is SGHDT and CDR2 is YYEEEE in the germline V gene. CDR3 bases: TGTGCCAGCAGCTTGGCAGGGGCCATCCTTTATGGCTACACCTTC. Protein: CASSLAGAILYGYTF.

The chain carries TRBV2 and TRBJ2-7, with D possibly TRBD1 on 5 matching bases. The germline V gene has CDR1 SNHLY and CDR2 FYNNEI. This CDR3 contains 13 residues. V lost 2 bases to trimming and J lost 12 bases, with 17 bases between them. CDR3 protein: CASSENYLQALYF. CDR3 coding DNA: TGTGCCAGCAGTGAAAATTACTTACAGGCCTTGTACTTC.

This rearrangement joins TRBV19 to TRBJ2-2, with no clear D. Germline V gene lookup returns CDR1 LNHDA and CDR2 SQIVND (reference sequence). V lost 4 bases and J lost 2, with 14 bases in between. The CDR3 has 16 residues. The DNA for the CDR3 is TGTGCCAGTAGTAACCAGGTACAGCTAAACACCGGGGAGCTGTTTTTT. Encoded protein: CASSNQVQLNTGELFF.

V is TRBV6-1 and J is TRBJ2-7; a possible D gene is TRBD2 (5 bases). The ends were cut back, 2 bases at V and 9 bases at J, with 8 bases in the middle. The germline V gene has CDR1 MNHNS and CDR2 SASEGT. The CDR3 is 11 residues long. The CDR3 nucleotides read TGTGCCAGCAGTGAAAAAAGCGGGCAGTACTTC. This gives the protein CASSEKSGQYF.

CDR3 in DNA: TGTGCCAGCAGTTTAGCCCCCGACAGGGAGAGTTACTATGGCTACACCTTC. It encodes CASSLAPDRESYYGYTF. The rearrangement joins TRBV27 to TRBJ1-2; 7 bases fit TRBD1. Germline trimming cut 2 bases from V and 3 bases from J; bases unmatched to any gene: 12. The CDR3 totals 17 residues. CDR1 and CDR2 (germline): MNHEY, SMNVEV (reference sequence).

The V and J genes are TRBV9 and TRBJ2-2; 10 bases map to TRBD1. This CDR3 is 16 amino acids long. Germline trimming cut 3 bases from V and 4 bases from J; bases unmatched to any gene: 6. Per the germline V gene, CDR1 is SGDLS and CDR2 is YYNGEE. As DNA, the CDR3 is TGTGCCAGCAGCGCGCCCGGGACAGGGGTCACCGGGGAGCTGTTTTTT. Its protein is CASSAPGTGVTGELFF.

The rearrangement joins TRBV7-2 to TRBJ1-2, with 7 bases that match TRBD1. Germline V gives CDR1 SGHTA, CDR2 FQGNSA. This CDR3 contains 13 residues. The V segment lost 5 bases and the J segment 8 bases; nucleotides outside the gene matches: 8. The CDR3 region has the DNA TGTGCCAGCAGCCCGACCGACAGGGCAGGCTACACCTTC. It encodes CASSPTDRAGYTF. Looking up the rest from reference TRBV7-2 and TRBJ1-2 gives the full variable domain: GAGVSQSPSNKVTEKGKDVELRCDPISGHTALYWYRQSLGQGLEFLIYFQGNSAPDKSGLPSDRFSAERTGGSVSTLTIQRTQQEDSAVYLCASSPTDRAGYTFGSGTRLTVV.

The chain uses TRBV18 and TRBJ1-6; D not certain. V gave up 1 base and J gave up 5 bases, with 9 bases separating them. The CDR3 extends over 15 amino acids. CDR1 is KGHSH, CDR2 LQKENI, per germline. The CDR3 DNA sequence: TGTGCCAGCTCACCACGAGAGGGAAATAATTCACCCCTCCACTTT. Translation: CASSPREGNNSPLHF.